This TCR beta chain was identified during a study of T cells in Graves' hyperthyroidism and ophthalmopathy. In germline, CDR1 is SNHLY, CDR2 FYNNEI. This CDR3 has 14 amino acids. Germline trimming cut 5 bases from V and 5 bases from J; bases unmatched to any gene: 4. The CDR3 regions of TCR beta were amplified from RNA transcripts. The TCR CDR3 first-round RT-PCR relied on the HTBI primer set. From the multiplex PCR reads, TCRdb called clonotypes with MiXCR, one entry per CDR3 protein. The sample consists of 450,000 to 700,000 distinct CDR3 sequences, just over 45% of them appearing once. The chain is built from TRBV2 and TRBJ1-5; 9 bases are a match to TRBD1. This receptor was obtained from an adult woman with Graves' disease, either hyperthyroidism or ophthalmopathy (not recorded which). Sequencing used peripheral blood or thyroid tissue (not recorded which). CDR3 region: CASSSDRGDQPQHF. CDR3 nucleotide sequence: TGTGCCAGCAGTTCTGACAGGGGGGATCAGCCCCAGCATTTT.